The next 9 T cell receptor beta chains were all read from a single sample in a study of cytomegalovirus exposure and HLA in healthy donors. The primer mix had 60 Vbeta and 13 Jbeta primers. Assay used: immunoSEQ multiplex PCR; TCRdb lists only in-frame clones, some missing. The table has under 150,000 clones, roughly four fifths seen once. Sample: PBMCs. All receptors come from a woman between 35 and 50 years old in good health and CMV-seropositive.

The gene calls are TRBV4-1 and TRBJ1-6, with TRBD1 identical over 10 bases. CDR3 length: 16 residues. J gave up 7 bases and V 1 base, and 4 bases lay outside the gene matches. Germline CDR1 and CDR2: MGHRA and YSYEKL. The CDR3 sequence is CASSQARGQGNSPLHF. In nucleotides, the CDR3 is TGCGCCAGCAGCCAAGCGAGGGGACAGGGGAATTCACCCCTCCACTTT.

This clone showed up just a few times. The chain links TRBV6-5 to TRBJ2-7, with a tentative D call TRBD2 (5 bases). The V gene lost 6 bases and the J gene lost 6 bases, with 12 bases spanning the gap. CDR1 and CDR2 (germline): MNHEY, SVGAGI. CDR3 length equals 12 residues. For the CDR3, the DNA is TGTGCCAGCAGCCTCCCCGCGGGCGAGCAGTACTTC. Amino acid sequence: CASSLPAGEQYF.

The CDR3 is CASRHKPQNGVFPYEQYF. In nucleotides, the CDR3 is TGTGCCAGCAGACATAAACCTCAGAACGGAGTCTTCCCCTACGAGCAGTACTTC. The chain couples TRBV27 to TRBJ2-7; no clear D. Germline V CDR1 and CDR2: MNHEY, SMNVEV (reference sequence). The CDR3 extends over 18 amino acids. Deletions cut 6 bases from V and 2 bases from J, with 26 bases between.

The rearrangement links TRBV5-1 to TRBJ2-7, with TRBD2 identical over 7 bases. CDR1 and CDR2 (germline): SGHRS, YFSETQ. With 2 bases clipped from V and 2 bases from J, the junction kept 4 bases outside the gene matches. This CDR3 spans 14 amino acids. Written as DNA, the CDR3 is TGCGCCAGCAGCTTAGAGCGGGGAACCTACGAGCAGTACTTC. It specifies CASSLERGTYEQYF. Looking up the rest from reference TRBV5-1 and TRBJ2-7 gives the full variable domain: KAGVTQTPRYLIKTRGQQVTLSCSPISGHRSVSWYQQTPGQGLQFLFEYFSETQRNKGNFPGRFSGRQFSNSRSEMNVSTLELGDSALYLCASSLERGTYEQYFGPGTRLTVT.

This chain connects TRBV5-6 to TRBJ2-7; D remains ambiguous. This CDR3 spans 12 amino acids. Germline V CDR1 and CDR2: SGHDT, YYEEEE. V gave up 0 bases and J gave up 5 bases, with 6 bases separating them. CDR3 in DNA: TGTGCCAGCAGCTTGGTGACAAACGAGCAGTACTTC. Amino acids: CASSLVTNEQYF.

As DNA, the CDR3 is TGTGCCACCAGCAGTCCCTCAAAGGGACTAGCGGGCACCGGGGAGCTGTTTTTT. Translating it yields CATSSPSKGLAGTGELFF. V gene TRBV15 combines with J gene TRBJ2-2; 12 nucleotides align to TRBD2. The CDR3 spans 18 residues. Trimming took 3 bases from V and 4 from J; bases not matched to a gene: 9. Germline values: CDR1 LNHNV, CDR2 YYDKDF (reference sequence).

The rearrangement links TRBV5-1 to TRBJ1-1, with a weak D call TRBD1 (5 bases). This CDR3 contains 17 residues. V was trimmed by 0 bases and J by 0 bases, leaving 15 bases between them. The germline V gene has CDR1 SGHRS and CDR2 YFSETQ. CDR3 protein: CASSLELGRGVNTEAFF. CDR3 DNA: TGCGCCAGCAGCTTGGAGTTAGGGCGGGGGGTGAACACTGAAGCTTTCTTT.

The chain couples TRBV9 to TRBJ2-3; 7 bases agree with TRBD2. Trimming cost V 0 bases and J 5 bases; bases outside gene matches: 3. Germline CDR1 is SGDLS and CDR2 is YYNGEE. The CDR3 has 14 residues. This chain's CDR3 is CASSVGGGGDTQYF. The DNA of the CDR3 is TGTGCCAGCAGCGTAGGCGGGGGAGGAGATACGCAGTATTTT.

In its sample, this clone was seen once. The chain joins TRBV6-1 to TRBJ1-5; no firm D call. With 4 bases removed from V and 0 bases from J, the gap between germline ends came to 22 bases. There are 19 residues in the CDR3. Looked up from germline, CDR1 is MNHNS and CDR2 is SASEGT. As DNA, the CDR3 is TGTGCCAGCAGTGGCCAATCCCTAGAGAGTTACCGTAGCAATCAGCCCCAGCATTTT. Translation gives CASSGQSLESYRSNQPQHF.